This T cell receptor beta chain was documented in a study of CD4 and CD8 cells across lung adenocarcinoma regions. TCRdb ran MiXCR on the PCR reads and lists one entry per CDR3 protein. Of tens of thousands of distinct CDR3 sequences listed, about half were seen once; the top ten hold roughly 50%. This clonotype came up a few times. Trimming stripped 1 base from V and 2 bases from J, with 7 bases between. Germline V gene data show CDR1 as SGHRS and CDR2 as YFSETQ. This CDR3 has 13 residues. Samples came from patients with localized non-small cell lung adenocarcinoma. V usage is TRBV5-1 and J usage is TRBJ2-7, with D perhaps assigned TRBD1 or TRBD2 (5 bases each). This receptor was obtained from a male donor with lung adenocarcinoma. The CD4 and CD8 labels of this study may be unreliable. The sequenced sample consisted of CD8+ T cells from the center of a lung tumor. The CDR3 sequence is CASSLSGPYEQYF. In nucleotides, the CDR3 is TGCGCCAGCAGCTTGTCGGGACCCTACGAGCAGTACTTC.